This T cell receptor beta chain was retrieved from a study of CXCR3-negative and CXCR3-positive naive CD8 T cells (dated by TCRdb to between 2017 and 2020). At the level of the whole study: In total, roughly 140 million TRB reads were obtained, corresponding to roughly 1.5 +/- 0.3 million reads per library. Data from fewer than 12 donors, pooled across two independent experiments, went into the diversity and physicochemical repertoire analyses. Naive subsets from 5 or 6 donors and memory cells from 3 donors were included in the TRBV-TRBJ cluster analysis.

Measured from the cysteine to the phenylalanine, the CDR3 is 15 residues long. No DNA sequence was recorded. Via the germline V gene, CDR1 is SQVTM and CDR2 ANQGSEA. Each CD8+ T cell subset was flow-sorted in triplicate, and some 300,000 cells per subset were placed directly into RLT lysis buffer. To exclude memory contaminants, naive CD8+ T cells were stringently defined as CD45RO-CCR7+CD27+CD95-. Using standard density gradient centrifugation, peripheral blood mononuclear cells were isolated from buffy coats. Naive CXCR3-negative and CXCR3-positive CD8+ T cells were flow-sorted on a FACSAria III. An RNeasy Mini Kit was used to extract total RNA from the sorted cells. Frequency indicates this clonotype is medium-sized (0.01 to 0.1%); no count is kept. It has no known antigen specificity. Here is what the overall study found, with its caveats: TRBV-TRBJ usage was similar between naive CXCR3-negative and CXCR3-positive cells from the same donor, while memory cells showed distinct patterns. Freshly isolated PBMCs were used for most assays because CXCR3 expression partially decreased after cryopreservation. Because surface CD5, which is linked to self-reactivity in mice, was comparable between the naive subsets, TCR interaction strength was also inferred from TRB CDR3 physicochemical properties. Repertoire diversity was comparably high in both naive subsets but much lower in memory CD8+ T cells. Compared with CXCR3-negative naive cells, CXCR3-positive naive cells had TRB CDR3s with higher hydrophobicity (lower Kidera factor 4), lower energy, and higher strength and volume indices.

These reads were obtained on a NextSeq 550. The Human TCR Profiling Kit (MiLaboratory) was used to prepare UMI-labeled 5' RACE TRB cDNA libraries. The full amount of extracted RNA was used for cDNA synthesis, and the full amount of resulting cDNA was used for PCR amplification. Libraries were prepared in parallel using an identical number of PCR cycles. In the source study's methods: About 54,000 +/- 9,700 unique UMI-labeled TRB cDNA molecules per library were extracted with MIGEC and MiXCR, with at least two reads per UMI required. On average, each library contained about 40,000 +/- 10,000 functional in-frame TRB CDR3 nucleotide clonotypes without stop codons. After each sample was downsampled to 5000 UMI-labeled TRB molecules, VDJtools was used to calculate diversity metrics such as normalized Shannon-Wiener and Chao1. VDJtools was used to calculate clonotype-size-weighted physicochemical properties of the central five CDR3 residues, namely interaction energy, strength, volume and Kidera factor 4. TCRdb reprocessed the reads, reporting each CDR3 protein sequence once and no DNA. Here the V and J calls rest on TCRdb's processing, not on the authors' analysis. The record for this sample contains 7,000 to 7,500 distinct CDR3 sequences. Under 2.5% of the sample lies in the top ten.

The clonotype comes from a human donor in good health. Some clones in this sample may be carry-over from other donors' samples. Sample: naive CXCR3+ CD8+ T cells from blood. What this sample's cell subset or site label stands for: CD45RO-CCR7+CD27+CD95- naive CD8+ T cells expressing CXCR3 (TNR3+). Recombination joined TRBV29-1 with TRBJ1-3. The CDR3 protein: CSVEVWTNSGNTIYF.